The 27 T cell receptor beta chains listed next were all sequenced from one sample in a study of cytomegalovirus exposure and HLA in healthy donors. It was with 60 Vbeta and 13 Jbeta primers that the PCR ran. This table comes from immunoSEQ multiplex PCR, and its TCRdb copy is limited to in-frame clones, with some not included. This table has under 200,000 clones, about 85% appearing once. Sequenced input: PBMCs. The receptors were gathered from a male donor in good health and CMV-seropositive.

The V and J genes are TRBV27 and TRBJ2-3, with D maybe TRBD2 (5 bases). V lost 1 base to trimming and J lost 2 bases, with 10 bases between them. The CDR3 totals 15 residues. The germline V gene has CDR1 MNHEY and CDR2 SMNVEV (reference sequence). This CDR3 is CASSLFQRNTDTQYF. The CDR3 nucleotides are TGTGCCAGCAGTTTATTCCAGCGGAACACAGATACGCAGTATTTT.

The V and J genes are TRBV11-2 and TRBJ1-6, with 10 bases matching TRBD1. CDR1 is SGHAT and CDR2 is FQNNGV in the germline V gene. The CDR3 sequence is 15 residues long. V gave up 3 bases and J gave up 7 bases; unmatched junction bases: 3. The CDR3 sequence: CASSFPTGGNSPLHF. CDR3 coding DNA: TGTGCCAGCAGCTTCCCGACAGGGGGCAATTCACCCCTCCACTTT.

This clone was seen a handful of times. The chain joins TRBV5-8 to TRBJ1-2; a weak D match, TRBD1 (5 bases). Germline CDR1 and CDR2: SGHTS and YDEGEE. Trimming shortened V by 4 bases and J by 0 bases, and 16 bases separated the two germline ends. The CDR3 spans 16 residues. CDR3 amino acids: CASSPWTSRSNYGYTF. Here the CDR3 DNA reads TGTGCCAGCAGCCCGTGGACAAGCCGATCTAACTATGGCTACACCTTC.

The V and J genes are TRBV27 and TRBJ1-1, with 9 bases matching TRBD1. Looked up from germline, CDR1 is MNHEY and CDR2 is SMNVEV (reference sequence). J was trimmed by 5 bases and V by 9 bases; bases with no gene match: 10. This CDR3 contains 14 residues. In nucleotides, the CDR3 is TGTGCCAGTAAGGGGACAGGGCGATGGACTGAAGCTTTCTTT. Translated: CASKGTGRWTEAFF.

The CDR3 loop reads CSVASGRSNIQYF. The CDR3 coding sequence is TGCAGCGTTGCTAGCGGGAGATCGAACATTCAGTACTTC. The chain carries TRBV29-1 and TRBJ2-4, with 10 bases identical to TRBD2. In germline, CDR1 is SQVTM, CDR2 ANQGSEA. The V and J ends lost 4 bases and 7 bases, in that order; junction bases with no gene match: 4. There are 13 residues in the CDR3.

This clone was counted once. V and J are TRBV10-3 and TRBJ2-1, with D unresolved. V was trimmed by 9 bases and J by 1 base, leaving 10 bases between them. The CDR3 spans 13 residues. The V gene's germline CDR1 is ENHRY and CDR2 SYGVKD. The DNA for the CDR3 is TGTGCCATGAGCTCCGGGTCCTACAATGAGCAGTTCTTC. Translating gives CAMSSGSYNEQFF.

The chain links TRBV7-2 to TRBJ2-1; the D gene is possibly TRBD1 (7 bases). The V and J ends lost 5 bases and 3 bases respectively, with 17 bases between them. The CDR3 has 16 residues. Germline assignment: CDR1 SGHTA and CDR2 FQGNSA. The CDR3 protein is CASSPQGGANYNEQFF. The CDR3 region has the DNA TGTGCCAGCAGCCCCCAGGGGGGAGCGAACTACAATGAGCAGTTCTTC.

The V gene is TRBV28, the J gene TRBJ2-5; possibly TRBD2 for D (6 bases). In germline, CDR1 is MDHEN, CDR2 SYDVKM. V lost 8 bases and J lost 4, with 20 bases in between. This CDR3 region has 15 residues. Written as DNA, the CDR3 is TGTGCCAGCGGGCTATACTTTAGCGGTCGAGAGACCCAGTACTTC. Protein: CASGLYFSGRETQYF.

The chain couples TRBV28 to TRBJ2-2; no reliable D call. The germline gives CDR1 MDHEN, CDR2 SYDVKM. CDR3 length: 15 amino acids. V lost 2 bases and J 4 bases, leaving 11 bases between the germline ends. DNA of the CDR3: TGTGCCAGCAGTTTAGTCCCGGGTCCCACCGGGGAGCTGTTTTTT. It is translated as CASSLVPGPTGELFF.

The chain is built from TRBV14 and TRBJ1-4, with D unclear. This CDR3 comprises 16 residues. Germline CDR1 is SGHDN and CDR2 is FVKESK. V lost 3 bases and J 7 bases, leaving 18 bases between the germline ends. CDR3 nucleotides: TGTGCCAGCAGCCATTACGGGAATCTGCATGGTGAAAAACTGTTTTTT. Translating gives CASSHYGNLHGEKLFF.

The V and J genes are TRBV18 and TRBJ2-2; 7 nucleotides line up with TRBD2. Germline V gene lookup returns CDR1 KGHSH and CDR2 LQKENI. This CDR3 has 15 residues. V was clipped by 3 bases and J by 7 bases; unmatched bases: 8. The CDR3 DNA follows: TGTGCCAGCTCACCGCCCCGGACTAGTAGCGGGGAGCTGTTTTTT. It encodes CASSPPRTSSGELFF.

The chain couples TRBV5-6 to TRBJ1-2; TRBD1 agrees at 8 bases. The CDR3 has 16 residues. V shed 4 bases, J shed 4 bases, and the junction held 12 bases outside the gene matches. Germline assignment: CDR1 SGHDT and CDR2 YYEEEE. The CDR3 DNA sequence: TGTGCCAGCAGCCCTAGCGGACAGGGAAGGGTCTATGGCTACACCTTC. Amino acids: CASSPSGQGRVYGYTF. Filled out from reference TRBV5-6 and TRBJ1-2, the complete variable domain reads DAGVTQSPTHLIKTRGQQVTLRCSPKSGHDTVSWYQQALGQGPQFIFQYYEEEERQRGNFPDRFSGHQFPNYSSELNVNALLLGDSALYLCASSPSGQGRVYGYTFGSGTRLTVV.

The CDR3 region is CASSRDRGNYEQYF. Written as DNA, the CDR3 is TGTGCCAGCAGCCGTGACAGGGGTAACTACGAGCAGTACTTC. V gene TRBV4-2 combines with J gene TRBJ2-7; 8 nucleotides match TRBD1. The CDR3 is 14 amino acids. Germline V gene lookup returns CDR1 LGHNA and CDR2 YNFKEQ. The J segment lost 3 bases and the V segment lost 4 bases, leaving 5 bases of the junction unmatched.

The chain has TRBV7-2 and TRBJ1-2, with TRBD1 matching over 8 bases. Germline CDR1 is SGHTA and CDR2 is FQGNSA. The CDR3 sequence is 13 residues long. The V segment lost 4 bases and the J segment 8 bases; nucleotides outside the gene matches: 6. The CDR3: CASSSGQGQGYTF. The CDR3 DNA reads TGTGCCAGCAGCTCAGGACAGGGTCAGGGCTACACCTTC.

CDR3 DNA: TGTGCCAGCAATTATGCGCAGGCGGGAGGGCCCTACGAGCAGTACTTC. Its translation is CASNYAQAGGPYEQYF. The chain links TRBV27 to TRBJ2-7; 9 bases match TRBD2. CDR1 is MNHEY, CDR2 SMNVEV, per germline (reference sequence). This CDR3 is 16 amino acids long. V dropped 7 bases and J dropped 2; count of bases not matched to a gene: 12.

J is TRBJ2-5 and V is TRBV7-2; D uncertain. The CDR3 covers 12 residues. Trimming stripped 1 base from V and 5 bases from J, with 5 bases between. CDR1 is SGHTA, CDR2 FQGNSA, per germline. CDR3 amino acids: CASSLGRETQYF. CDR3 in DNA: TGTGCCAGCAGCTTAGGGCGGGAGACCCAGTACTTC.

The chain couples TRBV27 to TRBJ1-2; 8 bases line up with TRBD1. V trimming: 4 bases; J trimming: 3 bases; junction bases outside the gene matches: 1. The CDR3 sequence is 13 residues long. Per the germline V gene, CDR1 is MNHEY and CDR2 is SMNVEV (reference sequence). The CDR3 protein is CASSWGQDYGYTF. The CDR3 region has the DNA TGTGCCAGCAGTTGGGGACAGGACTATGGCTACACCTTC.

The rearrangement links TRBV7-2 to TRBJ1-3; weak D call: TRBD1 (5 bases). Looked up from germline, CDR1 is SGHTA and CDR2 is FQGNSA. V was cut by 2 bases and J by 8 bases, with 10 bases left in between. The CDR3 loop spans 13 amino acids. The CDR3 DNA is TGTGCCAGCAGCTTAAGAGCGGGGGACACCATATATTTT. Its translation: CASSLRAGDTIYF.

This clone has only a few counts. The chain has TRBV28 and TRBJ1-5, with 9 bases lining up with TRBD1. The ends lost 6 bases at V and 3 bases at J; junction bases unmatched: 6. The CDR3 has 15 residues. Germline V gives CDR1 MDHEN, CDR2 SYDVKM. CDR3 residues: CASSPGQGHNQPQHF. DNA for the CDR3: TGTGCCAGCAGCCCGGGACAGGGTCACAATCAGCCCCAGCATTTT.

The rearrangement joins TRBV12-5 to TRBJ1-1; D is possibly TRBD1 (5 bases). The CDR3 is 14 residues long. Trimming took 4 bases from V and 1 from J, leaving 10 bases between them. From germline, CDR1 is LGHNT and CDR2 FRNRAP. CDR3 loop: CASGSSDRNTEAFF. The CDR3 DNA reads TGTGCTAGTGGTTCGTCTGACAGGAACACTGAAGCTTTCTTT.

The J gene is TRBJ2-1, the V gene TRBV10-3; 12 bases are shared with TRBD2. Unmatched junction bases numbered 6, after V lost 1 base and J lost 8 bases. Germline CDR1 reads ENHRY; CDR2 reads SYGVKD. This CDR3 region has 16 residues. The CDR3 nucleotides read TGTGCCATCAGTGAGTTGACTAGCGGGAGAAAGGATGAGCAGTTCTTC. This encodes CAISELTSGRKDEQFF.

The J gene is TRBJ2-7, the V gene TRBV7-9, with D possibly being TRBD2 (5 bases). The V end was cut by 0 bases, the J end by 5 bases, with 14 bases between. The germline gives CDR1 SEHNR, CDR2 FQNEAQ (reference sequence). The CDR3 is made up of 15 amino acids. DNA for the CDR3: TGTGCCAGCAGCTTAGCGCGGGCCACTCGGCACGAGCAGTACTTC. It is translated as CASSLARATRHEQYF.

V gene TRBV19 combines with J gene TRBJ2-1; 7 nucleotides agree with TRBD1. The CDR3 consists of 13 residues. Germline V gene data show CDR1 as LNHDA and CDR2 as SQIVND (reference sequence). V gave up 3 bases and J gave up 7 bases; unmatched junction bases: 3. Here the CDR3 DNA reads TGTGCCAGTAGTATTCAGGGGGTGAATGAGCAGTTCTTC. Protein product: CASSIQGVNEQFF.

Concerning this clone: At the DNA level, this CDR3 is encoded by other sequences in the same sample as well. The rearrangement links TRBV7-2 to TRBJ2-7; TRBD1 might be the D (6 bases). The germline V gene encodes CDR1 SGHTA and CDR2 FQGNSA. Trimming pared 6 bases from V and 0 bases from J, leaving 12 bases between. CDR3 length: 14 residues. For the CDR3, the DNA is TGTGCCAGCAGTAAGGGGGTGGCCTCCTACGAGCAGTACTTC. It translates to CASSKGVASYEQYF.

V gene TRBV10-3 combines with J gene TRBJ2-7; 7 positions match TRBD1. Per the germline V gene, CDR1 is ENHRY and CDR2 is SYGVKD. This CDR3 region has 14 residues. The V gene end was trimmed by 1 base and the J gene end by 3 bases; junction bases not matched to a gene: 3. The CDR3 DNA is TGTGCCATCAGTGAGTGGACAGGAGACTACGAGCAGTACTTC. Encoded protein: CAISEWTGDYEQYF.

The gene calls are TRBV6-5 and TRBJ2-2, with 9 nucleotides matching TRBD2. The CDR3 totals 13 residues. The ends lost 5 bases at V and 7 bases at J; junction bases unmatched: 2. Looked up from germline, CDR1 is MNHEY and CDR2 is SVGAGI. The chain's CDR3 is CASSGTSIGELFF. CDR3 DNA: TGTGCCAGCAGTGGGACTAGCATCGGGGAGCTGTTTTTT.

V usage is TRBV18 and J usage is TRBJ2-5, with 7 bases matching TRBD1. CDR3 length: 14 residues. CDR1 and CDR2 (germline): KGHSH, LQKENI. Trimming removed 6 bases from V and 1 base from J; junction bases left unmatched: 5. The CDR3 region is CASSRQGRQETQYF. CDR3 sequence (DNA): TGTGCCAGCTCCCGACAGGGTCGCCAAGAGACCCAGTACTTC.